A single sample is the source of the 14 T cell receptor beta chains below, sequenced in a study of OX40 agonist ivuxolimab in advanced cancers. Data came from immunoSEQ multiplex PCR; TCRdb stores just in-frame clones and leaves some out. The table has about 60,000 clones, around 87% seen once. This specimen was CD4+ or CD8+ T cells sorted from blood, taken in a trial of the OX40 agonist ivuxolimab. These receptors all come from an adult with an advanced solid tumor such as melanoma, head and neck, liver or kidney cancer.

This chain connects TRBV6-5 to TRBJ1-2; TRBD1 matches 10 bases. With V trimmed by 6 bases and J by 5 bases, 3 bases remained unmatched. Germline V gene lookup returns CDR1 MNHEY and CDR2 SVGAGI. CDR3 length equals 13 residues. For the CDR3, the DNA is TGTGCCAGCAGGGGGACAGGGGCTTATGGCTACACCTTC. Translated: CASRGTGAYGYTF.

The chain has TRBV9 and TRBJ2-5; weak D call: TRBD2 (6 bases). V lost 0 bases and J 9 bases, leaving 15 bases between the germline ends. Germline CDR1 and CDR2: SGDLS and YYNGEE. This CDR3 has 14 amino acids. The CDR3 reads CASSVEAGPRPQYF. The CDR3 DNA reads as TGTGCCAGCAGCGTAGAGGCGGGACCAAGGCCCCAGTACTTC.

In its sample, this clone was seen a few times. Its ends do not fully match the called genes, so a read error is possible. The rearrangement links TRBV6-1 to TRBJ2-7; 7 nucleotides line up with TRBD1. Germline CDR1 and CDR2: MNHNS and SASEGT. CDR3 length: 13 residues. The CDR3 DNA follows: TGTGCCAGCAGTGAAAAATCCCCCCGACAGGGAATCTTC. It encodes CASSEKSPRQGIF.

The CDR3 is CASSLNVGRGTEAFF. In DNA form, the CDR3 reads TGCGCCAGCAGCTTGAATGTGGGCAGGGGTACTGAAGCTTTCTTT. V gene TRBV5-1 combines with J gene TRBJ1-1, with D perhaps TRBD1 (6 bases). This CDR3 comprises 15 residues. The V and J ends lost 1 base and 5 bases respectively, with 15 bases between them. Germline CDR1 and CDR2: SGHRS and YFSETQ.

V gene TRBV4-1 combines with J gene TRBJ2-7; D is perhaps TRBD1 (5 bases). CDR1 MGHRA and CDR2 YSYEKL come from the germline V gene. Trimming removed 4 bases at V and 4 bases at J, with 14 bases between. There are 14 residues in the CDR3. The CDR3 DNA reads TGCGCCAGCAGCCTGGACACCATAACTTACGAGCAGTACTTC. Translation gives CASSLDTITYEQYF.

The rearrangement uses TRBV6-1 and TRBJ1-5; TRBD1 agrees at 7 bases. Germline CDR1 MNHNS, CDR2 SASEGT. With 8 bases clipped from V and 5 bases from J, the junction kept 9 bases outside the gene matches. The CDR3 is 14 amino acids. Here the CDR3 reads CASRTGVEYQPQHF. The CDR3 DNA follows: TGTGCCAGCCGGACAGGAGTGGAGTATCAGCCCCAGCATTTT.

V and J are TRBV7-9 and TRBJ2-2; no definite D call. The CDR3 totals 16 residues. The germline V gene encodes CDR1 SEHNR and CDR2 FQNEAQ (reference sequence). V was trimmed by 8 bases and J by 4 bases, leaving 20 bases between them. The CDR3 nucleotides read TGTGCCAGCCTTTTTTGGATAGCCTATTCCACCGGGGAGCTGTTTTTT. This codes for CASLFWIAYSTGELFF.

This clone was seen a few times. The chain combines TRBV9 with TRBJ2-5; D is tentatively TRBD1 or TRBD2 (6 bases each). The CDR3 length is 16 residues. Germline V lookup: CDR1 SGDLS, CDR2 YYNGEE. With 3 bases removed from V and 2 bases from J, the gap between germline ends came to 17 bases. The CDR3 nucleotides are TGTGCCAGCAGCGGGAGGAGGCGGGACACTCAAGAGACCCAGTACTTC. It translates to CASSGRRRDTQETQYF.

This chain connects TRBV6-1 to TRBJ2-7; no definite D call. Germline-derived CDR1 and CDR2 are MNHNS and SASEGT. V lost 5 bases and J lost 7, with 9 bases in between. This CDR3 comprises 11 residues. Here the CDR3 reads CASSRPGEQYF. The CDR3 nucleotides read TGTGCCAGCAGTCGGCCCGGAGAGCAGTACTTC.

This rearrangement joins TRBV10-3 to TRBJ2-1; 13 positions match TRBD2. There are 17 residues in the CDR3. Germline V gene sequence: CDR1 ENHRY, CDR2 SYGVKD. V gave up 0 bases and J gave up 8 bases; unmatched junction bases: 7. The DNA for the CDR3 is TGTGCCATCAGTGAGTCCTCTGGACTAGCGGGGGAGGATGAGCAGTTCTTC. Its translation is CAISESSGLAGEDEQFF.

The CDR3 sequence: CASRSFIPGQGANYGYTF. The DNA for the CDR3 is TGCGCCAGCAGAAGTTTTATCCCGGGACAGGGAGCTAACTATGGCTACACCTTC. This rearrangement joins TRBV5-1 to TRBJ1-2, with TRBD1 identical over 9 bases. Per the germline V gene, CDR1 is SGHRS and CDR2 is YFSETQ. Unmatched junction bases numbered 14, after V lost 5 bases and J lost 0 bases. The length of the CDR3 is 18 residues.

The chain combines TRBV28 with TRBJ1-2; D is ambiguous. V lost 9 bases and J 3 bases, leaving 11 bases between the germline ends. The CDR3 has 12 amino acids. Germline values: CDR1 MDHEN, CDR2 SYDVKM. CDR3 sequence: CASGSQHYGYTF. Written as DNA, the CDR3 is TGTGCCAGTGGCAGTCAACACTATGGCTACACCTTC.

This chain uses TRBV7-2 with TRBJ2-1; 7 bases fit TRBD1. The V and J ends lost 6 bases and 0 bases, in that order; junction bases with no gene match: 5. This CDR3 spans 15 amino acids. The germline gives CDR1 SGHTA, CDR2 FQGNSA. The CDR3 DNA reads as TGTGCCAGCAGACAAACAGGGGTCTCCTACAATGAGCAGTTCTTC. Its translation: CASRQTGVSYNEQFF.

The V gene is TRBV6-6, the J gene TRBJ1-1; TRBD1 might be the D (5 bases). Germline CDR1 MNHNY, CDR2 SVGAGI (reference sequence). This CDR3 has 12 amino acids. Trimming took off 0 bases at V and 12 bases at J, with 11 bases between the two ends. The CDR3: CASSYSAGLTFF. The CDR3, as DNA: TGTGCCAGCAGTTACTCGGCAGGGCTTACTTTCTTT.